This T cell receptor beta chain emerged from a study of blood T cells in healthy people across ages (dated by TCRdb to the mid-2010s). Describing the broader study: In model experiments, template switching captured about one uniquely barcoded TCR beta cDNA molecule for every two T cells. Donors of different ages were randomly distributed across sequencing lanes to avoid experimental bias. Using the same blood draw, the study looked at two additional independent replicas of 1 million unique cDNA reads for two donors, one aged 18 to 30 and the other aged 80 or older. The study measured age-related changes in TCR beta repertoire diversity using deep sequencing normalized with unique cDNA molecular identifiers. The donors were split into four age groups: young (average 16 years), middle-aged (around 40), aged (62) and long-lived (under 85).

General conclusions and limits of the study: As age increased, observed TCR beta diversity per million T cells dropped in a roughly linear way, and a significant reduction was already evident by age 40. Estimates of total diversity based on one million sequenced T cells were considered lower bounds and underestimates. Because the CMV infection status of the donors was unknown, age-related changes in expanded clonotypes may potentially have been confounded. Compared with the aged group, more naive CD4+ T cells, fewer expanded clones and increased TCR diversity were shown by the long-lived group, suggesting age selection. The percentage of naive T cells measured by flow cytometry correlated strongly with observed TCR beta diversity. Conclusive comparison of naive and antigen-experienced compartments was prevented by the profiling of bulk unsorted PBMCs.

Including the terminal cysteine and phenylalanine, the CDR3 comprises 18 residues. The DNA shown is the 54-base CDR3, in frame from base 1. Germline trimming: 2 bases from V, 0 bases from J; junction bases outside gene matches: 6. Sequences LNHNV (CDR1) and YYDKDF (CDR2) are obtained from the germline V gene (reference sequence). A word on this clonotype: What this receptor recognizes is not known. Base qualities are not provided; no much larger clone lies one nucleotide away.

Donors were approximately 42 systemically healthy Caucasian individuals from Russia aged 6 to 90 years. Approximately 11 milliliters of peripheral blood were drawn from each donor into EDTA-treated Vacutainer tubes. PBMCs were isolated by Ficoll-Paque density-gradient centrifugation, with at least 6 million obtained per sample. Total RNA was extracted from PBMCs with Trizol reagent, with at least 6 micrograms obtained per sample. The percentages of naive CD45RAhigh/CD27high T cells were determined by flow cytometry on a PBMC aliquot from every donor. The method behind the library was 5' RACE. The sequencing machine was an Illumina HiSeq 2500. A second PCR of roughly 6 to 11 cycles was run with a J-beta primer mix and a sample-barcoded 5' primer. A unique molecular identifier was introduced onto each TCR beta cDNA molecule by a template-switch 5' adaptor carrying 12 random nucleotides. At least 2.5 million CDR3-containing paired-end reads were obtained from each sample. First-strand cDNA was synthesized from all RNA with the Mint cDNA synthesis kit, primed by a TRBC-specific oligonucleotide. After uracil-DNA glycosylase treatment, a first 18-cycle PCR used universal primers M1SS and BC2_uni_R on all cDNA. The authors' pipeline ran thus. For normalization, 1 million high-quality reads were randomly selected from each sample, with every read carrying a distinct molecular identifier. Instead of being binned into consensus sequences, reads that shared molecular identifiers were thrown out. MiTCR, set to a Q25 quality threshold and the strictest error-elimination algorithm, was used for CDR3 identification, clonotype clustering and error correction. A nonparametric unseen species model using Euler transformation provided a lower-bound estimate of total TCR beta diversity. In-frame beta chains were kept once TCRdb had trimmed the public reads at Q25 with fastp and called clones with MiXCR. A single entry per CDR3 protein holds the most common genes and DNA from its merged rows. These V and J calls rely on TCRdb rather than the paper's analysis. Recorded for this sample are over 600,000 distinct CDR3 sequences; around 21% of them occurred a single time. The ten largest clonotypes hold 3% to 4% of the sample.

The source is a man aged 65-85 years in good health. The specimen was blood. Recombination joined TRBV15 with TRBJ2-1, with 11 bases aligning to TRBD2. The CDR3 loop reads CATSRNPTSGISYNEQFF. In nucleotide form, the sequence is TGTGCCACCAGCAGAAATCCGACTAGCGGGATCTCCTACAATGAGCAGTTCTTC.